These 31 T cell receptor beta chains originate from one sample sequenced in a study of response to subunit inactivated influenza vaccine. MiXCR, applied by TCRdb to the RT-PCR reads, yields one record per CDR3 protein. The repertoire holds about 830,000 distinct CDR3 sequences, with approximately 17% as singletons. The sequencing used PBMCs from blood, collected 4 to 6 days after vaccination. These receptors originate from a man aged 50 to 59 who received an inactivated influenza vaccine.

There are a few counts of this clonotype. The chain uses TRBV12-3 or TRBV12-4 and TRBJ2-3; the D is unclear. CDR3 length: 16 residues. Trimming removed 5 bases at V and 2 bases at J, with 17 bases between. CDR3 sequence (DNA): TGTGCCAGCAGTCCAGCTCCAATGGGTCTCACAGATACGCAGTATTTT. It translates to CASSPAPMGLTDTQYF.

This chain uses TRBV7-2 with TRBJ2-1, with D possibly being TRBD1 (5 bases). The CDR3 length is 15 residues. Germline CDR1 and CDR2: SGHTA and FQGNSA. V was clipped by 5 bases and J by 2 bases, with 13 bases between them. CDR3 nucleotides: TGTGCCAGCAGCCTACAGGTAGAGACCTACAATGAGCAGTTCTTC. This encodes CASSLQVETYNEQFF. The full variable domain, in which reference TRBV7-2 and TRBJ2-1 provide the parts outside the CDR3, is GAGVSQSPSNKVTEKGKDVELRCDPISGHTALYWYRQSLGQGLEFLIYFQGNSAPDKSGLPSDRFSAERTGGSVSTLTIQRTQQEDSAVYLCASSLQVETYNEQFFGPGTRLTVL.

This clonotype was seen a handful of times. The V gene is TRBV28, the J gene TRBJ1-1; D might be TRBD1 (6 bases). The CDR3 runs to 15 residues. CDR1 and CDR2 from the germline V gene are MDHEN and SYDVKM. The V end was cut by 6 bases, the J end by 4 bases, with 18 bases between. Written as DNA, the CDR3 is TGTGCCAGCAGCCCCCACGGACAGTCCGCCACTGAAGCTTTCTTT. Protein sequence: CASSPHGQSATEAFF.

This clonotype was counted only a few times. The J gene is TRBJ1-1, the V gene TRBV5-1; D might be TRBD1 (6 bases). Trimming removed 4 bases from V and 1 base from J, with 14 bases in between. The germline V gene has CDR1 SGHRS and CDR2 YFSETQ. The CDR3 extends over 15 amino acids. CDR3 coding DNA: TGCGCCAGCAGCCCACGACAGGTGGGGAACACTGAAGCTTTCTTT. It translates to CASSPRQVGNTEAFF.

This clonotype occurred a few times. The chain carries TRBV4-1 and TRBJ2-7; the match to TRBD1 covers 9 bases. Germline values: CDR1 MGHRA, CDR2 YSYEKL. The V segment lost 0 bases and the J segment 5 bases; nucleotides outside the gene matches: 2. CDR3 size: 14 residues. CDR3 residues: CASSQDRTGDEQYF. The CDR3 nucleotides are TGCGCCAGCAGCCAAGATAGGACAGGGGACGAGCAGTACTTC.

The sample holds a few counts of this clonotype. The V gene is TRBV5-1, the J gene TRBJ2-1; 8 bases match TRBD2. The V gene end was trimmed by 4 bases and the J gene end by 8 bases; junction bases not matched to a gene: 11. The germline gives CDR1 SGHRS, CDR2 YFSETQ. CDR3 length: 15 amino acids. CDR3 nucleotides: TGCGCCAGCAGCCTATCTCGGGACGGGAGGGATGAGCAGTTCTTC. Translation gives CASSLSRDGRDEQFF.

V and J are TRBV5-6 and TRBJ2-3, with TRBD1 as a possible D gene (5 bases). Germline values: CDR1 SGHDT, CDR2 YYEEEE. V was shortened by 5 bases and J by 11 bases, with 15 bases between the two germline ends. This CDR3 comprises 12 residues. The CDR3 nucleotides are TGTGCCAGCAGTACTACAGGTCTAGGGCAGTATTTT. This sequence encodes CASSTTGLGQYF.

This rearrangement joins TRBV11-2 to TRBJ2-3; TRBD1 matches 8 bases. Germline CDR1 SGHAT, CDR2 FQNNGV. The CDR3 is 15 amino acids. Losses at the gene ends were 1 base for V and 2 bases for J; bases not matched to a gene: 2. CDR3: CASSLAGQATDTQYF. CDR3 in DNA: TGTGCCAGCAGCTTAGCGGGACAGGCCACAGATACGCAGTATTTT.

The chain combines TRBV5-6 with TRBJ2-7; 7 bases align to TRBD1. Germline V lookup: CDR1 SGHDT, CDR2 YYEEEE. V gave up 4 bases and J gave up 4 bases; unmatched junction bases: 8. CDR3 length: 14 amino acids. CDR3 bases: TGTGCCAGCAGCGATACGGGACAGAAATACGAGCAGTACTTC. This codes for CASSDTGQKYEQYF.

The V call is TRBV5-1, the J call TRBJ2-3; 8 bases fit TRBD1. The CDR3 sequence is 16 residues long. With 2 bases clipped from V and 3 bases from J, the junction kept 8 bases outside the gene matches. Germline V gene sequence: CDR1 SGHRS, CDR2 YFSETQ. The CDR3 DNA reads TGCGCCAGCAGCTTCTCCGGACAGGGTGGTACAGATACGCAGTATTTT. Amino acid sequence: CASSFSGQGGTDTQYF.

Comments on this clonotype: Relative to the germline gene, one junction end is altered; a read error may explain this. The gene calls are TRBV29-1 and TRBJ2-7; D may be TRBD2 (6 bases). The CDR3 has 13 residues. Germline V gene sequence: CDR1 SQVTM, CDR2 ANQGSEA. CDR3 region: CSAGGGLAYEQCF. DNA for the CDR3: TGCAGCGCTGGGGGAGGACTGGCCTACGAGCAGTGCTTC.

This rearrangement joins TRBV9 to TRBJ2-2; D may match TRBD1 or TRBD2 (5 bases each). Trimming shortened V by 4 bases and J by 6 bases, and 16 bases separated the two germline ends. The length of the CDR3 is 15 residues. Germline V gene lookup returns CDR1 SGDLS and CDR2 YYNGEE. The chain's CDR3 is CASSPSWGSAGELFF. CDR3 in DNA: TGTGCCAGCAGCCCCTCATGGGGGAGCGCCGGGGAGCTGTTTTTT.

A remark on this clonotype: The conserved closing phenylalanine or tryptophan is absent in this CDR3, likely reflecting a read error. It is unclear where the CDR3 begins or ends on the DNA, so no DNA is shown, and the CDR3 is as TCRdb lists it. CDR3 protein: CASSLRGGVSS. V is TRBV5-1 and J is TRBJ2-7; the table's D call TRBD1 went unverified against the DNA. Germline CDR1 reads SGHRS; CDR2 reads YFSETQ. Counting both end residues, the CDR3 totals 11 amino acids.

The table lists this clonotype with a few counts. The chain uses TRBV11-2 and TRBJ1-2; D not certain. Trimming left V 4 bases short and J 3 bases short, with 18 bases between. This CDR3 region has 16 residues. Germline assignment: CDR1 SGHAT and CDR2 FQNNGV. The CDR3 spells CASSSSAGLADYGYTF. CDR3 DNA: TGTGCCAGCAGCTCCTCGGCAGGACTCGCGGACTATGGCTACACCTTC.

The chain is built from TRBV5-1 and TRBJ2-5, with 7 bases identical to TRBD1. The CDR3 is 15 amino acids. J lost 2 bases, V lost 2 bases, and 6 bases had no gene match. The germline V gene encodes CDR1 SGHRS and CDR2 YFSETQ. CDR3: CASSLGDRAQETQYF. DNA of the CDR3: TGCGCCAGCAGCTTAGGCGACAGGGCACAAGAGACCCAGTACTTC.

This clonotype was seen more than once but under ten times. The chain links TRBV7-2 to TRBJ1-6; 7 nucleotides align to TRBD1. The CDR3 has 15 residues. Germline V gene data show CDR1 as SGHTA and CDR2 as FQGNSA. V shed 5 bases, J shed 10 bases, and the junction held 11 bases outside the gene matches. CDR3 sequence (DNA): TGTGCCAGCAGCCCCCGACAGGGTGGGCACTCACCCCTCCACTTT. Its translation is CASSPRQGGHSPLHF.

This clonotype was seen many times. This chain connects TRBV7-2 to TRBJ2-3; D gene unclear. This CDR3 is built from 13 residues. Trimming took off 4 bases at V and 5 bases at J, with 10 bases between the two ends. CDR1 is SGHTA and CDR2 is FQGNSA in the germline V gene. The CDR3 region has the DNA TGTGCCAGCAGCTCCTCCCGGCTAGATACGCAGTATTTT. It yields the protein CASSSSRLDTQYF. The whole variable domain, filled in from reference TRBV7-2 and TRBJ2-3, reads GAGVSQSPSNKVTEKGKDVELRCDPISGHTALYWYRQSLGQGLEFLIYFQGNSAPDKSGLPSDRFSAERTGGSVSTLTIQRTQQEDSAVYLCASSSSRLDTQYFGPGTRLTVL.

The CDR3 bases are TGTGCCAGCAGTTACTCCCAGGGACAGGGAAGAGAGACCCAGTACTTC. Amino acids: CASSYSQGQGRETQYF. The chain couples TRBV6-5 to TRBJ2-5; 9 nucleotides line up with TRBD1. CDR3 length: 16 residues. V lost 0 bases, J lost 4 bases, and 6 bases stayed unmatched. Germline CDR1 and CDR2: MNHEY and SVGAGI.

This clonotype has more than one count but fewer than ten. J is TRBJ2-7 and V is TRBV4-2; 7 nucleotides line up with TRBD1. The germline gives CDR1 LGHNA, CDR2 YNFKEQ. The J segment lost 1 base and the V segment lost 0 bases, leaving 12 bases of the junction unmatched. The CDR3 extends over 18 amino acids. CDR3 protein: CASSQDVPDRAKSYEQYF. The CDR3 DNA sequence: TGTGCCAGCAGCCAAGATGTACCCGACAGGGCAAAGTCCTACGAGCAGTACTTC.

This clonotype turned up a few times. The chain uses TRBV15 and TRBJ2-1; 12 positions match TRBD2. The CDR3 loop spans 16 amino acids. Germline V gene sequence: CDR1 LNHNV, CDR2 YYDKDF (reference sequence). The trim removed 1 base at V and 5 bases at J, leaving 3 bases unmatched. As DNA, the CDR3 is TGTGCCACCAGCAGAGTAAGACTAGCGGGGGACAATGAGCAGTTCTTC. This translates into CATSRVRLAGDNEQFF.

The chain is built from TRBV6-2 or TRBV6-3 and TRBJ2-1, with 9 bases lining up with TRBD2. CDR3 length: 17 amino acids. Losses at the gene ends were 5 bases for V and 2 bases for J; bases not matched to a gene: 10. Germline V gene data show CDR1 as MNHEY and CDR2 as SVGEGT. CDR3 amino acids: CASSRPGGRVPYNEQFF. The CDR3 nucleotides are TGTGCCAGCAGTAGGCCTGGCGGGAGGGTCCCCTACAATGAGCAGTTCTTC.

This clonotype was picked up a small number of times. The J gene is TRBJ1-2, the V gene TRBV5-1; perhaps TRBD1 as D (5 bases). There are 15 residues in the CDR3. The germline CDR1 and CDR2 sequences are SGHRS and YFSETQ. With 0 bases removed from V and 3 bases from J, the gap between germline ends came to 12 bases. CDR3 nucleotide sequence: TGCGCCAGCAGCTTGGGGGGGAGGCGTGACTATGGCTACACCTTC. Encoded protein: CASSLGGRRDYGYTF.

The chain is built from TRBV7-9 and TRBJ2-2; the D gene is possibly TRBD2 (5 bases). The V end lost 5 bases, the J end lost 7 bases, and 14 bases lay between the germline ends. Germline loops: CDR1 SEHNR, CDR2 FQNEAQ (reference sequence). The CDR3 extends over 14 amino acids. CDR3 nucleotide sequence: TGTGCCAGCAGCCCCCTAGTTGCGGGCGGGGAGCTGTTTTTT. Protein product: CASSPLVAGGELFF.

This clonotype was detected only a few times. The V and J genes are TRBV6-5 and TRBJ1-4; D ambiguous. CDR1 MNHEY and CDR2 SVGAGI come from the germline V gene. Trimming took 8 bases from V and 8 from J, leaving 9 bases between them. This CDR3 has 11 residues. The CDR3 DNA sequence: TGTGCCAGCGGATTAGGAGAAAAACTGTTTTTT. Residues: CASGLGEKLFF.

This clonotype was observed a few times. The V and J genes are TRBV27 and TRBJ2-5; TRBD1 matches 8 bases. There are 16 residues in the CDR3. Germline trimming cut 0 bases from V and 5 bases from J; bases unmatched to any gene: 8. CDR1 is MNHEY, CDR2 SMNVEV, per germline (reference sequence). The CDR3 DNA reads TGTGCCAGCAGTTTATCTTACAGGGGGGCTGGGGAGACCCAGTACTTC. Protein product: CASSLSYRGAGETQYF.

CDR3: CASSLDRFYGYTF. The CDR3 bases are TGTGCCAGCAGCTTAGATCGGTTTTATGGCTACACCTTC. V usage is TRBV7-9 and J usage is TRBJ1-2; D unresolved. Looked up from germline, CDR1 is SEHNR and CDR2 is FQNEAQ (reference sequence). V lost 1 base and J 5 bases, leaving 8 bases between the germline ends. The CDR3 is 13 residues long.

This clonotype appeared many times. V and J are TRBV15 and TRBJ2-3; D is ambiguous. Germline V gives CDR1 LNHNV, CDR2 YYDKDF (reference sequence). Trimming took off 1 base at V and 0 bases at J, with 11 bases between the two ends. This CDR3 region has 16 residues. The CDR3 sequence is CATSRVYHSSTDTQYF. In nucleotides, the CDR3 is TGTGCCACCAGCAGAGTTTACCACTCAAGCACAGATACGCAGTATTTT. The full variable domain, rest sourced from reference TRBV15 and TRBJ2-3, is DAMVIQNPRYQVTQFGKPVTLSCSQTLNHNVMYWYQQKSSQAPKLLFHYYDKDFNNEADTPDNFQSRRPNTSFCFLDIRSPGLGDTAMYLCATSRVYHSSTDTQYFGPGTRLTVL.

This clonotype was observed a few times. V and J are TRBV28 and TRBJ2-6, with 9 bases that match TRBD1. This CDR3 spans 17 amino acids. The J segment lost 3 bases and the V segment lost 6 bases, leaving 9 bases of the junction unmatched. Germline assignment: CDR1 MDHEN and CDR2 SYDVKM. Here the CDR3 reads CASRGTGGDYGANVLTF. The CDR3, as DNA: TGTGCCAGCAGGGGAACAGGGGGCGACTATGGGGCCAACGTCCTGACTTTC.

Only a few counts were recorded for this clonotype. V gene TRBV7-9 combines with J gene TRBJ2-4; D not certain. CDR1 and CDR2 from the germline V gene are SEHNR and FQNEAQ (reference sequence). Trimming stripped 1 base from V and 1 base from J, with 11 bases between. This CDR3 contains 16 residues. The CDR3 coding sequence is TGTGCCAGCAGCTTAGAGGTACCTGGGGCCAAAAACATTCAGTACTTC. This codes for CASSLEVPGAKNIQYF.

This clonotype was counted many times. V and J are TRBV4-3 and TRBJ1-2; 7 bases fit TRBD1. Unmatched junction bases numbered 4, after V lost 5 bases and J lost 4 bases. In germline, CDR1 is LGHNA, CDR2 YSLEER. The CDR3 consists of 13 residues. CDR3 DNA: TGCGCCAGCAGCACCGGACAGGCCTATGGCTACACCTTC. Protein sequence: CASSTGQAYGYTF.

This clonotype has at least ten counts. The chain carries TRBV7-3 and TRBJ2-3, with 9 bases aligning to TRBD2. The CDR3 consists of 16 residues. J gave up 4 bases and V 5 bases, and 10 bases lay outside the gene matches. Germline-derived CDR1 and CDR2 are SGHTA and FQGTGA. The DNA of the CDR3 is TGTGCCAGCAGCCTAATGGGTAGCGGGAGTTCAGATACGCAGTATTTT. This translates into CASSLMGSGSSDTQYF.